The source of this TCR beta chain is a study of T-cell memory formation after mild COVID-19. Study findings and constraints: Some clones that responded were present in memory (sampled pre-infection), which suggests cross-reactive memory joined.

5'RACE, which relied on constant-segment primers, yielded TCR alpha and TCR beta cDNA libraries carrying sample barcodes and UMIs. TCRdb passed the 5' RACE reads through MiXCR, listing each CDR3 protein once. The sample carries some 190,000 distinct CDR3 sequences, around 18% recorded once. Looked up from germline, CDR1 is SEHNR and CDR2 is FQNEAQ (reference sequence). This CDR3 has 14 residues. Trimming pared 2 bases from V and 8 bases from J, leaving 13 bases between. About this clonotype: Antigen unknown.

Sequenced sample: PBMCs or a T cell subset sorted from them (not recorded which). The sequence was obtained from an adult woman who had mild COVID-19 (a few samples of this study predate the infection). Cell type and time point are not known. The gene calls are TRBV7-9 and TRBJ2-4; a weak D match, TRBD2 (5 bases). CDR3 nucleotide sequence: TGTGCCAGCAGCTTATCAGGACTCCCACACATTCAGTACTTC. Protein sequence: CASSLSGLPHIQYF.